What follows are 4 T cell receptor beta chains derived from one specimen sequenced in a study of T cell responses to AZD1222 COVID-19 vaccine. TCRdb's table, derived via immunoSEQ multiplex PCR, lists solely in-frame clones and lacks some. Of roughly 100,000 clones listed, about 90% are singletons. Sequenced material: peripheral blood, taken on day 0 of AZD1222 vaccination. All receptors come from an adult in good health.

The V and J genes are TRBV5-4 and TRBJ1-6; D is possibly TRBD1 (5 bases). The CDR3 spans 14 residues. Trimming took 1 base from V and 7 from J, leaving 9 bases between them. The germline V gene encodes CDR1 SGHNT and CDR2 YYREEE (reference sequence). The CDR3 sequence: CASSLLEGNSPLHF. In DNA form, the CDR3 reads TGTGCCAGCAGCTTGCTGGAGGGGAATTCACCCCTCCACTTT. Full variable domain (remainder filled in from reference TRBV5-4 and TRBJ1-6): ETGVTQSPTHLIKTRGQQVTLRCSSQSGHNTVSWYQQALGQGPQFIFQYYREEENGRGNFPPRFSGLQFPNYSSELNVNALELDDSALYLCASSLLEGNSPLHFGNGTRLTVT.

The rearrangement joins TRBV7-8 to TRBJ2-7, with a weak D call TRBD2 (6 bases). This CDR3 region has 11 residues. V lost 5 bases, J lost 8 bases, and 10 bases lay in between. Germline V gene lookup returns CDR1 SGHVS and CDR2 FQNEAQ. The CDR3 bases are TGTGCCAGCAGCCGGGAGACTAAGCAGTACTTC. Translation: CASSRETKQYF.

This chain links TRBV20-1 with TRBJ2-7, with D unresolved. V was clipped by 3 bases and J by 7 bases, with 10 bases between them. The CDR3 covers 11 residues. Germline V CDR1 and CDR2: DFQATT, SNEGSKA (reference sequence). The CDR3 is CSARVLGEQYF. Written as DNA, the CDR3 is TGCAGTGCTAGGGTCTTGGGGGAGCAGTACTTC.

The chain employs TRBV11-2 and TRBJ1-2; 7 bases are a match to TRBD1. Losses at the gene ends were 4 bases for V and 6 bases for J; bases not matched to a gene: 20. The length of the CDR3 is 18 residues. Germline V gene data show CDR1 as SGHAT and CDR2 as FQNNGV. The CDR3 here is CASSSTWRKMKGADGYTF. CDR3 bases: TGTGCCAGCAGCTCGACTTGGCGAAAAATGAAGGGGGCAGATGGCTACACCTTC.